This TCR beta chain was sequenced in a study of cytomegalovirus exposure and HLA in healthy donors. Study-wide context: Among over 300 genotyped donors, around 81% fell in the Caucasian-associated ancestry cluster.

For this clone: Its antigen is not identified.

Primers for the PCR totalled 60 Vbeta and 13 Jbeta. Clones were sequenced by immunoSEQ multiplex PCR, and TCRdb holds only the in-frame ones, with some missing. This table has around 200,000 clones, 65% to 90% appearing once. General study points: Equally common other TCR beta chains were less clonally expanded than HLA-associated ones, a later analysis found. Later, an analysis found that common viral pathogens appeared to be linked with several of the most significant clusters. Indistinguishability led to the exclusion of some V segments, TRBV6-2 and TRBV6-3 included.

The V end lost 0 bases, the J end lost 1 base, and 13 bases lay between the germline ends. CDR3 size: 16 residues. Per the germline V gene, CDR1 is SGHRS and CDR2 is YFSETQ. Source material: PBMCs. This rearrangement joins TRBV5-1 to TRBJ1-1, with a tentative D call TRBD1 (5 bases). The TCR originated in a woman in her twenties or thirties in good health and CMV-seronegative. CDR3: CASSLAGRGSNTEAFF. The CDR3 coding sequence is TGCGCCAGCAGCTTGGCCGGAAGGGGCTCGAACACTGAAGCTTTCTTT.